The 4 T cell receptor beta chains listed next were all sequenced from one sample in a study of CD8 T cells in ankylosing spondylitis. TCRdb re-analysed the 5' RACE reads in MiXCR, keeping a single row per CDR3 protein. Of 150,000 to 200,000 distinct CDR3 sequences listed, about 17% are singletons. The sample was blood, either unsorted or a sorted T cell fraction (not recorded which). Receptors were obtained from a male donor with ankylosing spondylitis or in good health (not recorded which).

With regard to this clonotype: One junction end does not reproduce the germline sequence, and a read error may be involved. The V and J genes are TRBV11-3 and TRBJ1-5; D not resolved. Germline V gene lookup returns CDR1 SGHNT and CDR2 YENEEA. The CDR3 spans 14 residues. As DNA, the CDR3 is TGTGCCAGCAGCTTAGTGGGCAGCAGTCAGCCCCAGCATTTT. Translating gives CASSLVGSSQPQHF.

This chain uses TRBV5-6 with TRBJ1-2; 7 bases are shared with TRBD1. Germline V lookup: CDR1 SGHDT, CDR2 YYEEEE. J was trimmed by 7 bases and V by 0 bases; bases with no gene match: 9. The CDR3 has 15 residues. The CDR3 spells CASSLARGRGTGYTF. The DNA of the CDR3 is TGTGCCAGCAGCTTGGCTCGAGGCAGGGGGACTGGCTACACCTTC.

At least ten counts were recorded for this clonotype. The chain links TRBV6-2 or TRBV6-3 to TRBJ2-2, with 8 bases lining up with TRBD1. Germline lookup yields CDR1 MNHEY and CDR2 SVGEGT. This CDR3 contains 15 residues. V was clipped by 6 bases and J by 0 bases; unmatched bases: 3. The CDR3 DNA reads TGTGCCAGCAGAAGACAGGGGTCGAACACCGGGGAGCTGTTTTTT. Translation: CASRRQGSNTGELFF.

The V gene is TRBV10-3, the J gene TRBJ1-5; D is possibly TRBD1 (5 bases). Trimming removed 3 bases from V and 0 bases from J, with 9 bases in between. Per germline, CDR1 ENHRY and CDR2 SYGVKD. This CDR3 has 15 residues. The CDR3 here is CAISDPTDSNQPQHF. The CDR3 nucleotides are TGTGCCATCAGTGACCCGACAGATAGCAATCAGCCCCAGCATTTT.